This TCR beta chain was sequenced in a study of chemoradiotherapy in HPV16-positive cancers. Regarding the study as a whole: Non-HPV-specific T cells did not expand in tumors during treatment, whereas candidate HPV-specific clones and E7-related motifs did.

The CDR3 has 12 residues. Deletions cut 6 bases from V and 0 bases from J, with 5 bases between. Per the germline V gene, CDR1 is SEHNR and CDR2 is FQNEAQ (reference sequence). In regard to this clone: Its matching antigen is unknown.

Sequencing used immunoSEQ multiplex PCR; TCRdb keeps in-frame clones, though not all of them. This table has 30,000 to 40,000 clones, roughly 90% appearing once. Repeated repertoire sampling spanned the course of chemoradiotherapy. This specimen consisted of blood, obtained from a patient who underwent chemoradiotherapy. The TCR was taken from a human donor with HPV-associated anogenital cancer. The gene calls are TRBV7-9 and TRBJ1-1; D not certain. Here the CDR3 DNA reads TGTGCCAGCAGGTTAATGAACACTGAAGCTTTCTTT. Its translation: CASRLMNTEAFF.